The rows below give T cell receptor beta chains drawn from one sample of a study of T cell responses to AZD1222 COVID-19 vaccine. This table comes from immunoSEQ multiplex PCR, and its TCRdb copy is limited to in-frame clones, with some not included. The sample comprises 120,000 or so clones, 85% to 95% of which are singletons, and 2.9% rests with the top ten. This material consisted of peripheral blood, taken 28 days after the second AZD1222 dose. Source of these receptors: an adult who received the AZD1222 COVID-19 vaccine. The CDR3 runs from the conserved cysteine through the conserved F or W. The D gene is left open where the match is weak. Clone size is not always given. Where it is, it says once, few, many or a class for expanded clones.

NA,TRBV27,NA,TRBJ1-2,CASKLNRAWGYTF,TGTGCCAGCAAGCTTAACAGGGCTTGGGGCTACACCTTC
NA,TRBV11-3,TRBD2,TRBJ2-1,CASSPRTSSYNEQFF,TGTGCCAGCAGCCCCAGGACTAGCTCCTACAATGAGCAGTTCTTC
NA,TRBV2,NA,TRBJ1-3,CASGGDRNTIYF,TGTGCCTCGGGGGGCGATCGAAACACCATATATTTT
NA,TRBV19,NA,TRBJ1-1,CASSIVGGVYTEAFF,TGTGCCAGTAGTATAGTCGGTGGGGTGTACACTGAAGCTTTCTTT
few,TRBV4-2,NA,TRBJ2-1,CASSQADNYEQFF,TGTGCCAGCAGCCAAGCGGATAACTATGAGCAGTTCTTC
once,TRBV3-1/TRBV3-2,TRBD1,TRBJ1-1,CASSQGQGWDTEAFF,TGTGCCAGCAGCCAAGGACAGGGATGGGACACTGAAGCTTTCTTT
once,TRBV7-9,TRBD1,TRBJ1-1,CASSNPGQGASEAFF,TGTGCCAGCAGCAATCCGGGACAGGGGGCCAGTGAAGCTTTCTTT
NA,TRBV11-2,NA,TRBJ1-1,CASSFQTEAFF,TGTGCCAGCAGCTTCCAGACTGAAGCTTTCTTT
NA,TRBV6-5,NA,TRBJ2-7,CASTNRGQGIYEQYF,TGTGCCAGTACCAACCGAGGGCAGGGGATCTACGAGCAGTACTTC
NA,TRBV14,NA,TRBJ1-1,CASSQDRQNTEAFF,TGTGCCAGCAGCCAAGATAGACAGAACACTGAAGCTTTCTTT
NA,TRBV30,NA,TRBJ1-1,CAWTKQIPYMNTEAFF,TGTGCCTGGACAAAACAGATCCCCTACATGAACACTGAAGCTTTCTTT
NA,TRBV7-9,TRBD1,TRBJ1-6,CASSLRQGKNSPLHF,TGTGCCAGCAGCCTGAGACAGGGCAAAAATTCACCCCTCCACTTT
NA,TRBV7-8,NA,TRBJ1-3,CASSRRGSGNTIYF,TGTGCCAGCAGCCGCAGGGGATCTGGAAACACCATATATTTT
NA,TRBV11-2,NA,TRBJ1-1,CASSLELGKAFF,TGTGCCAGCAGCTTAGAATTGGGAAAAGCTTTCTTT